This TCR beta chain comes out of a study of response to subunit inactivated influenza vaccine. With regard to this clonotype: The antigen remains undetermined.

Whole-study findings and limits: Few additional T cells are recruited per seasonal influenza vaccination, authors suggested.

The CDR3 runs 14 residues. Trimming left V 6 bases short and J 2 bases short, with 11 bases between. In TCRdb, the RT-PCR reads were re-called with MiXCR into one record per CDR3 protein. The top ten clones hold about a tenth of a sample with more than 700,000 distinct CDR3 sequences, 21% of them seen once. This sequence originates from a man aged 45 to 65 who received an inactivated influenza vaccine. The V call is TRBV12-3 or TRBV12-4, the J call TRBJ1-3, with D unresolved. The input for sequencing was PBMCs from blood, taken 5 days after vaccination. The CDR3 loop reads CASSSRVTGNTIYF. For the CDR3, the DNA is TGTGCCAGCAGCTCAAGGGTAACTGGAAACACCATATATTTT.